The rows below give T cell receptor beta chains drawn from one sample of a study of blood T cell repertoires in COVID-19. TCRdb keeps only in-frame clones here, not all; method: immunoSEQ multiplex PCR. The sample includes about 340,000 clones, less than 90% of them seen just once. The sample comprised peripheral blood. The receptors shown here come from a woman in her sixties or seventies with COVID-19, enrolled during active disease. Both conserved end residues are part of each CDR3. The D gene is left open where the match is weak. Clone size is not always given. Where it is, it says once, few, many or a class for expanded clones.

TRBJ2-2 TRBV7-8 . TRBD1 CASNRQGANTGELFF TGTGCCAGCAACAGACAGGGGGCGAACACCGGGGAGCTGTTTTTT
TRBJ1-2 TRBV3-1/TRBV3-2 . . CASSQGVTVSYGYTF TGTGCCAGCAGCCAAGGAGTGACAGTGTCCTATGGCTACACCTTC
TRBJ2-1 TRBV9 . TRBD1 CASSVEQGPHNEQFF TGTGCCAGCAGCGTAGAACAGGGGCCCCACAATGAGCAGTTCTTC
TRBJ1-5 TRBV27 . . CASSLGSNQPQHF TGTGCCAGCAGTTTAGGCAGCAATCAGCCCCAGCATTTT
TRBJ2-3 TRBV19 . TRBD2 CASMGLSSTDTQYF TGTGCCAGTATGGGACTATCTAGCACAGATACGCAGTATTTT
TRBJ1-5 TRBV9 . . CASSVGPPGWPQHF TGTGCCAGCAGCGTAGGCCCTCCAGGGTGGCCCCAGCATTTT
TRBJ2-3 TRBV4-1 . TRBD2 CASSQDRDGGGATDTQYF TGCGCCAGCAGCCAAGATCGCGACGGCGGGGGGGCCACAGATACGCAGTATTTT
TRBJ1-1 TRBV19 few . CASSPDRQNTEAFF TGTGCCAGTAGTCCCGACAGGCAGAACACTGAAGCTTTCTTT
TRBJ2-5 TRBV6-6 . TRBD2 CASSPYGLAGGPRETQYF TGTGCCAGCAGTCCCTATGGACTAGCGGGGGGGCCAAGAGAGACCCAGTACTTC
TRBJ1-2 TRBV6-2/TRBV6-3 . TRBD1 CASSYYRTGGGYTF TGTGCCAGCAGTTACTACCGGACAGGCGGTGGCTACACCTTC
TRBJ2-7 TRBV6-2/TRBV6-3 . TRBD1 CASSTTGTGPYEQYF TGTGCCAGCAGTACCACCGGGACAGGGCCCTACGAGCAGTACTTC
TRBJ2-7 TRBV7-3 . . CASSFALTGVYEQYF TGTGCCAGCAGCTTTGCCTTAACCGGGGTTTACGAGCAGTACTTC
TRBJ1-1 TRBV19 . TRBD1 CASSPRQGPNTEAFF TGTGCCAGTAGTCCCAGACAGGGACCGAACACTGAAGCTTTCTTT
TRBJ2-1 TRBV3-1/TRBV3-2 . TRBD1 CASSRDRVSNEQFF TGTGCCAGCAGCCGGGACAGGGTGTCCAATGAGCAGTTCTTC
TRBJ2-5 TRBV7-2 . TRBD1 CAVGVWDRDKETQYF TGTGCCGTGGGAGTCTGGGACAGGGATAAAGAGACCCAGTACTTC
TRBJ1-1 TRBV18 . TRBD1 CASSPRTGGDTEAFF TGTGCCAGCTCACCCCGGACAGGGGGGGACACTGAAGCTTTCTTT
TRBJ2-1 TRBV13 once . CASSFRGVDEQFF TGTGCCAGCAGCTTCCGAGGCGTCGATGAGCAGTTCTTC
TRBJ2-7 TRBV11-2 . . CASSFLLEQYF TGTGCCAGCAGCTTTCTCCTCGAGCAGTACTTC
TRBJ1-2 TRBV29-1 . TRBD1 CSVDNRGYGYTF TGCAGCGTTGATAACAGGGGCTATGGCTACACCTTC
TRBJ1-1 TRBV5-1 . TRBD1 CASSWTGWKNTEAFF TGCGCCAGCAGCTGGACAGGCTGGAAGAACACTGAAGCTTTCTTT
TRBJ2-7 TRBV28 . . CASTGAGSSYEQYF TGTGCCAGCACTGGGGCGGGGAGCTCCTACGAGCAGTACTTC
TRBJ2-3 TRBV5-1 once TRBD1 CASSLGGQAATDTQYF TGCGCCAGCAGCTTGGGAGGACAGGCTGCCACAGATACGCAGTATTTT
TRBJ2-1 TRBV7-9 . . CASSPPTVYNEQFF TGTGCCAGCAGCCCGCCGACAGTTTACAATGAGCAGTTCTTC
TRBJ1-1 TRBV6-6 . . CASVVYREGTEAFF TGTGCCAGCGTAGTATACAGGGAGGGGACTGAAGCTTTCTTT
TRBJ2-5 TRBV11-3 . TRBD2 CASSFLAGGSETQYF TGTGCCAGCAGCTTTCTAGCGGGGGGGTCCGAGACCCAGTACTTC
TRBJ2-5 TRBV7-2 . TRBD2 CASSNKAGGLGETQYF TGTGCCAGCAGCAATAAAGCGGGGGGTCTGGGAGAGACCCAGTACTTC
TRBJ1-1 TRBV6-2/TRBV6-3 few TRBD1 CASSYRTGGGGNTEAFF TGTGCCAGCAGTTACCGGACAGGGGGAGGAGGGAACACTGAAGCTTTCTTT
TRBJ1-5 TRBV19 . TRBD1 CASRVRQGDNQPQHF TGTGCCAGTAGGGTAAGACAGGGGGACAATCAGCCCCAGCATTTT
TRBJ2-2 TRBV5-1 . . CASSALLRTGELFF TGCGCCAGCAGCGCACTTTTGAGGACCGGGGAGCTGTTTTTT